This T cell receptor (beta chain) was identified during a study of vaccination and CD4 T cells after COVID-19. Stated treatment: roughly 10-day PBMC culture with coronavirus spike peptide pools or control peptides (ViraFEST assay). CD4+ T cells that had been cultured provided DNA sequenced with the Oncomine TCR Beta short-read assay. TCRdb passed the PCR reads through MiXCR, listing each CDR3 protein once. Here the sample spans about 8,900 distinct CDR3 sequences, roughly 34% being singletons. Germline V gives CDR1 SGHNT, CDR2 YYREEE (reference sequence). The V end was cut by 3 bases, the J end by 3 bases, with 7 bases between. The CDR3 is 14 residues long. This clonotype was found a few times. Antigen: not known.

The rearrangement joins TRBV5-4 to TRBJ1-6; D is uncertain. The receptor's source is a human donor who had recovered from COVID-19. The specimen was CD4+ T cells from blood, cultured in vitro. DNA for the CDR3: TGTGCCAGCAGCTCACTGGACTATAATTCACCCCTCCACTTT. It is translated as CASSSLDYNSPLHF.